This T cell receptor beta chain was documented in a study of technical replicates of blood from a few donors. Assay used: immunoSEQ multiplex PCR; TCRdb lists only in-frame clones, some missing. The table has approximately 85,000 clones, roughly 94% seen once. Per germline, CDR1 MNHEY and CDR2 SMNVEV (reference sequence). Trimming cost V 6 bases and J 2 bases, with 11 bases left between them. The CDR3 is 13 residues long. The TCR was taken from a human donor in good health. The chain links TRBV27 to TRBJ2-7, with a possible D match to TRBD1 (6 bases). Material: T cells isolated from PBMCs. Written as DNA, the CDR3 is TGTGCCAGCAGAGACAGGCCCCCCTACGAGCAGTACTTC. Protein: CASRDRPPYEQYF.